This T cell receptor (beta chain) was sequenced in a study of cytomegalovirus exposure and HLA in healthy donors. Trimming took off 0 bases at V and 6 bases at J, with 11 bases between the two ends. CDR3 length: 14 residues. Germline assignment: CDR1 LNHNV and CDR2 YYDKDF (reference sequence). 60 Vbeta and 13 Jbeta primers were used in PCR. Clones were read by immunoSEQ multiplex PCR, and TCRdb kept only the in-frame ones, dropping some. In all, the sample yields some 160,000 clones. J is TRBJ1-1 and V is TRBV15, with a tentative D call TRBD1 (6 bases). This TCR derives from a man under 40 in good health and CMV-seronegative. The specimen sequenced was PBMCs. CDR3 sequence (DNA): TGTGCCACCAGCAGAGAGGCGCGGGGGCCTGAAGCTTTCTTT. Translating it yields CATSREARGPEAFF.